The source of this T cell receptor beta chain is a study of T cell changes during pregnancy in multiple sclerosis. The CDR3 spans 17 residues. Germline CDR1 reads SGHRS; CDR2 reads YFSETQ. Germline trimming cut 4 bases from V and 4 bases from J; bases unmatched to any gene: 9. Measured with immunoSEQ multiplex PCR; TCRdb has only the in-frame clones, and not every one. The sample contains around 50,000 clones, around 89% of which appear only once. Sample: CD8+ T cells from peripheral blood mononuclear cells, taken in the second trimester of pregnancy. This chain links TRBV5-1 with TRBJ2-5; 14 bases are shared with TRBD2. This sequence was found in a female donor with multiple sclerosis, enrolled in a pregnancy study. Written as DNA, the CDR3 is TGCGCCAGCAGCCCGGGACTAGCGGGGGCTCCGGGAGAGACCCAGTACTTC. Translating gives CASSPGLAGAPGETQYF.